This T cell receptor (beta chain) was sequenced in a study of cytomegalovirus exposure and HLA in healthy donors. Study-level background: The roughly 120 validation repertoires matched the roughly 630 first-cohort repertoires in platform, a later analysis reported.

For this clone: What it binds is unknown.

Clones were sequenced by immunoSEQ multiplex PCR, and TCRdb holds only the in-frame ones, with some missing. The sample consists of 200,000 to 250,000 clones, about 86% of them appearing once. This CDR3 spans 13 amino acids. Trimming cost V 6 bases and J 9 bases, with 14 bases left between them. Germline V gives CDR1 MNHEY, CDR2 SVGAGI. Overall study findings and caveats: A list of 164 TCR beta chains associated with cytomegalovirus was given.

V and J are TRBV6-5 and TRBJ2-2, with D maybe TRBD1 (5 bases). This receptor was obtained from a woman aged 18-29 years in good health and CMV-seronegative. Sequenced sample: PBMCs. CDR3 protein: CASSPQGIRELFF. The CDR3 coding sequence is TGTGCCAGCAGCCCTCAGGGTATCCGGGAGCTGTTTTTT.